This TCR beta chain was found in a study of T cells in Graves' hyperthyroidism and ophthalmopathy. The study, taken as a whole, reports: Ophthalmopathy was identified by the model a median 6.5 months ahead of onset. Blood shared most expanded thyroid clonotypes above 0.001.

A roughly 10 ml volume of fresh peripheral blood provided the PBMCs. This clonotype was recorded a few times. Its antigen is still unknown. Template material for amplifying TCR beta CDR3 regions consisted of RNA transcripts. Primed by the HTBI set, a first-round RT-PCR was run on the TCR CDR3. Each CDR3 protein gets one entry after TCRdb re-called the multiplex PCR reads with MiXCR. The profile shows about 720,000 distinct CDR3 sequences, 16% of them singletons. Sequences were obtained from blood. This sequence originates from a man aged 18 to 30 with Graves' hyperthyroidism.

CDR3: CASSQEKREQYF. CDR3 bases: TGTGCCAGCAGCCAGGAAAAGCGGGAGCAGTACTTC. V gene TRBV4-2 combines with J gene TRBJ2-7; D is possibly TRBD2 (5 bases). Trimming left V 3 bases short and J 7 bases short, with 10 bases between. This CDR3 comprises 12 residues. Germline V lookup: CDR1 LGHNA, CDR2 YNFKEQ.